This TCR beta chain originates from a study of cytomegalovirus exposure and HLA in healthy donors. At the level of the study: Prior work identified around 110 million unique TCR beta sequences in 150 million to 200 million T cells. Study findings and constraints: TCR beta chains associated with HLA were, in a later analysis, more clonally expanded than equally common others.

PCR involved 60 Vbeta and 13 Jbeta primers. The protocol was immunoSEQ multiplex PCR, while the TCRdb copy is restricted to in-frame clones and leaves out a portion. The sample holds under 110,000 clones, 65% to 75% seen once. Points on this clone: Its antigen is unidentified.

The source is a female donor in good health and CMV-seronegative. The specimen was PBMCs.

This chain's CDR3 is CASSLVLLANTGELFF. The CDR3 DNA reads TGTGCCAGCAGCTTAGTGTTACTAGCGAACACCGGGGAGCTGTTTTTT. The J gene is TRBJ2-2, the V gene TRBV7-6; perhaps TRBD2 as D (5 bases). CDR1 and CDR2 from the germline V gene are SGHVS and FNYEAQ. V was clipped by 1 base and J by 0 bases, with 9 bases between them. The CDR3 covers 16 residues.